This entry lists 23 T cell receptor beta chains sequenced from one sample in a study of T cells after yellow fever vaccination. MiXCR, run by TCRdb on the 5' RACE reads, gives a single entry per CDR3 protein. The sample consists of some 320,000 distinct CDR3 sequences, over 4% of them appearing once. The starting material was PBMCs, obtained 5 days after the yellow fever booster vaccination. The receptors here all came from a man aged 18 to 35 who received the YFV17D yellow fever vaccine.

A word on this clonotype: This sequence may be a read error, since a much larger clone differs from it by one base. The chain has TRBV18 and TRBJ1-1; D possibly corresponds to TRBD1 (5 bases). Germline CDR1 KGHSH, CDR2 LQKENI. This CDR3 contains 14 residues. With 3 bases removed from V and 6 bases from J, the gap between germline ends came to 14 bases. The CDR3 DNA reads TGTGCCAGCTCACCGAGGGGAGTGGGAGCTGAAGCTTTCTTT. Its translation is CASSPRGVGAEAFF.

J is TRBJ1-2 and V is TRBV29-1; weak D call: TRBD1 (6 bases). Germline values: CDR1 SQVTM, CDR2 ANQGSEA. Trimming pared 5 bases from V and 4 bases from J, leaving 14 bases between. The CDR3 covers 13 residues. The CDR3, as DNA: TGCAGCGTTTGGGACACAACTATCTATGGCTACACCTTC. As protein: CSVWDTTIYGYTF.

The gene calls are TRBV5-1 and TRBJ1-4; D not resolved. Germline CDR1 SGHRS, CDR2 YFSETQ. CDR3 size: 15 residues. V was shortened by 0 bases and J by 7 bases, with 13 bases between the two germline ends. The DNA for the CDR3 is TGCGCCAGCAGCTTGGGCTGGGGATCCGGTGAAAAACTGTTTTTT. Translating it yields CASSLGWGSGEKLFF.

This clonotype was seen repeatedly, ten times or more. The CDR3 coding sequence is TGTGCCGTCCGGGGGGGCCGTGAGCAGTTCTTC. Its translation is CAVRGGREQFF. The chain is built from TRBV7-2 and TRBJ2-1; 8 bases agree with TRBD2. Germline V lookup: CDR1 SGHTA, CDR2 FQGNSA. The V gene end was trimmed by 11 bases and the J gene end by 9 bases; junction bases not matched to a gene: 6. The length of the CDR3 is 11 residues.

This clonotype was seen ten or more times. The V call is TRBV11-2, the J call TRBJ2-1; D is unresolved. This CDR3 region has 15 residues. Germline V lookup: CDR1 SGHAT, CDR2 FQNNGV. Trimming removed 1 base at V and 6 bases at J, with 13 bases between. CDR3 sequence reads: CASSLVLAAGNEQFF. The CDR3 DNA is TGTGCCAGCAGCTTAGTTCTGGCGGCAGGCAATGAGCAGTTCTTC.

This clonotype showed up just a few times. DNA of the CDR3: TGTGCCAGCAGACCGGGACAGAAGTATGGCTACACCTTC. It yields the protein CASRPGQKYGYTF. The rearrangement uses TRBV6-2 or TRBV6-3 and TRBJ1-2; 7 bases fit TRBD1. The germline gives CDR1 MNHEY, CDR2 SVGEGT. With V trimmed by 6 bases and J by 5 bases, 6 bases remained unmatched. The CDR3 runs to 13 residues.

The chain employs TRBV6-6 and TRBJ2-7, with 7 nucleotides matching TRBD1. This CDR3 has 15 amino acids. J was trimmed by 0 bases and V by 5 bases; bases with no gene match: 7. Germline CDR1 reads MNHNY; CDR2 reads SVGAGI (reference sequence). The CDR3 here is CASSKGTESSYEQYV. For the CDR3, the DNA is TGTGCCAGCAGTAAGGGGACAGAGAGCTCCTACGAGCAGTACGTC.

The rearrangement joins TRBV28 to TRBJ2-1; tentatively, D is TRBD1 (5 bases). Trimming pared 5 bases from V and 5 bases from J, leaving 10 bases between. Germline CDR1 is MDHEN and CDR2 is SYDVKM. CDR3 length equals 13 residues. The CDR3 nucleotides are TGTGCCAGCAGTGGGATAGGGGACAATGAGCAGTTCTTC. Amino acids: CASSGIGDNEQFF.

This clonotype has a count of ten or more. The chain carries TRBV18 and TRBJ2-5; D assignment may be TRBD1 or TRBD2 (6 bases each). This CDR3 spans 15 amino acids. V was trimmed by 1 base and J by 5 bases, leaving 14 bases between them. Germline CDR1 reads KGHSH; CDR2 reads LQKENI. The CDR3 nucleotides are TGTGCCAGCTCACCACTCGGGGGCATAGTGGAGACCCAGTACTTC. As protein: CASSPLGGIVETQYF.

This clonotype was detected many times. The J gene is TRBJ2-6, the V gene TRBV4-3; D is possibly TRBD1 (6 bases). The CDR3 has 16 amino acids. Germline CDR1 reads LGHNA; CDR2 reads YSLEER. Trimming left V 0 bases short and J 0 bases short, with 6 bases between. CDR3 DNA sequence: TGCGCCAGCAGCCAAGAGACAGGCTCTGGGGCCAACGTCCTGACTTTC. Its protein is CASSQETGSGANVLTF.

This clonotype was observed a handful of times. The chain has TRBV6-5 and TRBJ2-2, with D tentatively TRBD1 (8 bases). This CDR3 spans 14 amino acids. Per the germline V gene, CDR1 is MNHEY and CDR2 is SVGAGI. V dropped 7 bases and J dropped 5 bases, with 14 bases sitting between them. This CDR3 is CASTQGGVTGELFF. CDR3 DNA sequence: TGTGCCAGCACACAGGGGGGGGTTACCGGGGAGCTGTTTTTT.

This clonotype has ten or more counts. This rearrangement joins TRBV5-1 to TRBJ2-3, with D possibly matching TRBD1 (7 bases). V lost 2 bases and J lost 3, with 10 bases in between. The CDR3 length is 14 residues. Germline CDR1 and CDR2: SGHRS and YFSETQ. The CDR3 bases are TGCGCCAGCAGCTTCAGGGGGAGGACAGATACGCAGTATTTT. As protein: CASSFRGRTDTQYF.

This clonotype was recorded a few times. The rearrangement uses TRBV5-5 and TRBJ2-5; 7 positions match TRBD2. The J segment lost 2 bases and the V segment lost 5 bases, leaving 9 bases of the junction unmatched. The CDR3 consists of 15 residues. Germline CDR1 is SGHKS and CDR2 is YYEKEE (reference sequence). This chain's CDR3 is CASSRLDGGQETQYF. CDR3 nucleotide sequence: TGTGCCAGCAGTCGGTTGGACGGGGGGCAAGAGACCCAGTACTTC.

This clonotype has at least ten counts. The CDR3 loop reads CSIGRSRGLQETQYF. DNA of the CDR3: TGCAGCATTGGGAGGAGCAGGGGGCTCCAAGAGACCCAGTACTTC. The chain couples TRBV29-1 to TRBJ2-5, with 8 bases lining up with TRBD1. This CDR3 region has 15 residues. The germline V gene encodes CDR1 SQVTM and CDR2 ANQGSEA. V trimming: 8 bases; J trimming: 1 base; junction bases outside the gene matches: 12.

The V and J genes are TRBV2 and TRBJ2-7, with 7 bases identical to TRBD1. The germline gives CDR1 SNHLY, CDR2 FYNNEI. The CDR3 is 13 amino acids. The CDR3 loop is CASREDRAYEQYV. CDR3 in DNA: TGTGCCAGCAGAGAAGACAGGGCCTACGAGCAGTACGTC.

The V and J genes are TRBV5-1 and TRBJ2-5; the D gene is possibly TRBD2 (5 bases). Trimming removed 0 bases from V and 3 bases from J, with 12 bases in between. Germline V gene data show CDR1 as SGHRS and CDR2 as YFSETQ. This CDR3 is 15 amino acids long. DNA for the CDR3: TGCGCCAGCAGCTTGGCGGGGAGTACTGAAGAGACCCAGTACTTC. It translates to CASSLAGSTEETQYF.

This clonotype was counted many times. This rearrangement joins TRBV11-2 to TRBJ2-2; 7 bases map to TRBD2. J gave up 3 bases and V 2 bases, and 15 bases lay outside the gene matches. The CDR3 runs 19 residues. In germline, CDR1 is SGHAT, CDR2 FQNNGV. CDR3 bases: TGTGCCAGCAGCTTATTCTGGCGGGAGAGGGGACGGTACACCGGGGAGCTGTTTTTT. This sequence encodes CASSLFWRERGRYTGELFF.

This clonotype has at least ten counts. V usage is TRBV4-1 and J usage is TRBJ1-1; 11 bases match TRBD1. From germline, CDR1 is MGHRA and CDR2 YSYEKL. Losses at the gene ends were 5 bases for V and 6 bases for J; bases not matched to a gene: 5. The CDR3 is 14 residues long. CDR3 DNA: TGCGCCAGCAGCGTGCGGACAGGGGGCTCTGAAGCTTTCTTT. Its translation is CASSVRTGGSEAFF.

In its sample, this clonotype was seen many times. The V call is TRBV20-1, the J call TRBJ1-3, with D possibly TRBD1 on 5 matching bases. Trimming pared 6 bases from V and 0 bases from J, leaving 9 bases between. This CDR3 is built from 13 residues. From germline, CDR1 is DFQATT and CDR2 SNEGSKA (reference sequence). DNA for the CDR3: TGCAGTGCCGCCAGGGTCTCTGGAAACACCATATATTTT. Its translation: CSAARVSGNTIYF.

This clonotype has just a few counts. V and J are TRBV27 and TRBJ2-7, with D unresolved. Germline values: CDR1 MNHEY, CDR2 SMNVEV (reference sequence). The V end was cut by 2 bases, the J end by 0 bases, with 11 bases between. The CDR3 is 15 residues long. CDR3 amino acids: CASSLGPDTSYEQYF. The CDR3 DNA reads TGTGCCAGCAGTTTAGGCCCGGATACCTCCTACGAGCAGTACTTC.

In its sample, this clonotype was seen many times. This sequence joins TRBV2 and TRBJ1-5; D perhaps matches TRBD1 (6 bases). V lost 6 bases, J lost 2 bases, and 11 bases lay in between. CDR1 SNHLY and CDR2 FYNNEI come from the germline V gene. This CDR3 region has 14 residues. The chain's CDR3 is CASSRQVGNQPQHF. The CDR3 DNA reads TGTGCCAGCAGCCGACAGGTTGGCAATCAGCCCCAGCATTTT.

This clonotype occurred many times. This chain joins TRBV7-6 and TRBJ1-1; 8 bases map to TRBD1. Trimming cost V 5 bases and J 2 bases; bases outside gene matches: 13. The germline V gene encodes CDR1 SGHVS and CDR2 FNYEAQ. This CDR3 is built from 17 residues. CDR3 loop: CASSADGTGGPNTEAFF. The CDR3 bases are TGTGCCAGCAGCGCCGACGGGACAGGCGGACCAAACACTGAAGCTTTCTTT.

This clonotype showed up just a few times. The chain joins TRBV15 to TRBJ1-2; D uncertain. V was trimmed by 0 bases and J by 4 bases, leaving 6 bases between them. The CDR3 is 13 amino acids. Germline V gene data show CDR1 as LNHNV and CDR2 as YYDKDF (reference sequence). The DNA of the CDR3 is TGTGCCACCAGCAGAGACCTAACCTATGGCTACACCTTC. Translated, it gives CATSRDLTYGYTF.